Listed below are T cell receptor beta chains from one sample, sequenced in a study of CD8 T cells in ankylosing spondylitis. Each CDR3 protein gets one entry after TCRdb re-called the 5' RACE reads with MiXCR. This repertoire shows under 300,000 distinct CDR3 sequences, 15% to 20% found once; its top ten account for around 30%. Sequenced material: blood, either unsorted or a sorted T cell fraction (not recorded which). These receptor sequences come from a male donor with ankylosing spondylitis or in good health (not recorded which). Each CDR3 is given with its conserved first and last residue. Fields, in order: D gene, J gene, V gene, clone size, CDR3 DNA, CDR3 protein. A D gene is named only where the DNA matches it firmly. Where a row states a size, it is once, few, many or the class of an expanded clone; other rows omit it.

d_gene: NA
j_gene: TRBJ1-1
v_gene: TRBV27
abundance: NA
CDR3nt: TGTGCCAGCAGTTTACTTGGGGGCGTGAACACTGAAGCTTTCTTT
CDR3aa: CASSLLGGVNTEAFF

d_gene: NA
j_gene: TRBJ2-7
v_gene: TRBV7-2
abundance: NA
CDR3nt: TGTGCCAGCAGCTTCTCCCGGGACAAAGGAGAATACGAGCAGTACTTC
CDR3aa: CASSFSRDKGEYEQYF

d_gene: NA
j_gene: TRBJ2-7
v_gene: TRBV6-4
abundance: many
CDR3nt: TGTGCCAGCAGTGAACAATCGGACAGTAACGAGCAGTACTTC
CDR3aa: CASSEQSDSNEQYF

d_gene: NA
j_gene: TRBJ2-2
v_gene: TRBV10-2
abundance: NA
CDR3nt: TGCGCCAGCAGTTGGGGCAAATCCTTGAACACCGGGGAGCTGTTTTTT
CDR3aa: CASSWGKSLNTGELFF

d_gene: TRBD2
j_gene: TRBJ2-7
v_gene: TRBV7-9
abundance: few
CDR3nt: TGTGCCAGCGGCGGACTAGCGAATACGTTCTCCTACGAGCAGTACTTC
CDR3aa: CASGGLANTFSYEQYF

d_gene: TRBD1
j_gene: TRBJ1-5
v_gene: TRBV27
abundance: many
CDR3nt: TGTGCCAGCACCACAGGGGCGCATCAGCCCCAGCATTTT
CDR3aa: CASTTGAHQPQHF

d_gene: NA
j_gene: TRBJ2-7
v_gene: TRBV20-1
abundance: few
CDR3nt: TGCAGTGGGAGACTAGAGTCCTACGAGCAGTACTTC
CDR3aa: CSGRLESYEQYF

d_gene: NA
j_gene: TRBJ2-2
v_gene: TRBV2
abundance: few
CDR3nt: TGTGCCAGCAGTAGCCCCACCGGACAGACATTCGCGAACACCGGGGAGCTGTTTTTT
CDR3aa: CASSSPTGQTFANTGELFF

d_gene: NA
j_gene: TRBJ2-1
v_gene: TRBV9
abundance: few
CDR3nt: TGTGCCAGCAGCGTAGAGTGGGGGAATGAGCAGTTCTTC
CDR3aa: CASSVEWGNEQFF

d_gene: NA
j_gene: TRBJ2-3
v_gene: TRBV5-1
abundance: few
CDR3nt: TGCGCCAGCAGCTTGGAGGGCAGGGCCTTAGCCTTAGATACGCAGTATTTT
CDR3aa: CASSLEGRALALDTQYF

d_gene: NA
j_gene: TRBJ2-5
v_gene: TRBV7-3
abundance: NA
CDR3nt: TGTGCCAGCAGCCCGGGGCGGGACGCCCAAGAGACCCAGTACTTC
CDR3aa: CASSPGRDAQETQYF

d_gene: NA
j_gene: TRBJ2-1
v_gene: TRBV12-3/TRBV12-4
abundance: few
CDR3nt: TGTGCCAGCAGTTTTGGGTTCTCAGTACTTGAGCAGTTCTTC
CDR3aa: CASSFGFSVLEQFF

d_gene: NA
j_gene: TRBJ2-3
v_gene: TRBV6-1
abundance: few
CDR3nt: TGTGCCAGCACCCCCGGACCTTTAGGGAGGGGGTCTGAGGATACGCAGTATTTT
CDR3aa: CASTPGPLGRGSEDTQYF

d_gene: NA
j_gene: TRBJ2-3
v_gene: TRBV12-3/TRBV12-4
abundance: NA
CDR3nt: TGTGCCAGCAGTTTTGCCAGCACAGATACGCAGTATTTT
CDR3aa: CASSFASTDTQYF

d_gene: NA
j_gene: TRBJ2-4
v_gene: TRBV7-8
abundance: many
CDR3nt: TGTGCCAGCAGCTTAGAAGGCGGGATTGGGATTCAGTACTTC
CDR3aa: CASSLEGGIGIQYF